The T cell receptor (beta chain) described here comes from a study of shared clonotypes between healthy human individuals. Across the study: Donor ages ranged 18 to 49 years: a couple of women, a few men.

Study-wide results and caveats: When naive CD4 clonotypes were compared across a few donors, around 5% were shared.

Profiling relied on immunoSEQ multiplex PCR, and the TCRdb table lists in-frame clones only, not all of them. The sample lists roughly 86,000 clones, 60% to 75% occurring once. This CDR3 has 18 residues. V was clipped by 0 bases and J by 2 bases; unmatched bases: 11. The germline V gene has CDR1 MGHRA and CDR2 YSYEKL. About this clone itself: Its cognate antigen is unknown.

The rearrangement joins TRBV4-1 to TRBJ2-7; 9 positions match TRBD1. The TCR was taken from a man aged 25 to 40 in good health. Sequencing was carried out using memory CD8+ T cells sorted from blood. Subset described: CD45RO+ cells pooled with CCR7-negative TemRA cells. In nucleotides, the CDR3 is TGCGCCAGCAGCCAAGATCTGGCCGCCGGGACAGGGACCTACGAGCAGTACTTC. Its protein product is CASSQDLAAGTGTYEQYF.